Below are 30 T cell receptor beta chains sequenced from a single sample in a study of T cell repertoires in cytomegalovirus infection. TCRdb passed the reads through MiXCR, listing each CDR3 protein once. The sample has about 450,000 distinct CDR3 sequences, roughly 30% seen once. The specimen sequenced was PBMCs. The receptors shown here come from a human donor in good health (CMV status not recorded). Some clones in this sample may be carry-over from other donors' samples.

On this clonotype: Lacking the conserved final phenylalanine or tryptophan, this CDR3 likely reflects a read error. The DNA is omitted, as the CDR3 cannot be located on it reliably, and the CDR3 follows TCRdb's listing. The rearrangement links TRBV14 to TRBJ2-7; the tabulated D call, TRBD1, remains unverified against the DNA. Germline V CDR1 and CDR2: SGHDN, FVKESK. The CDR3 region is 16 residues in length, termini included. CDR3: CASSQGIQGSHNEHYL.

This clonotype occurred once. A much larger clone lies a single base off, so this may be a read error. This chain's CDR3 is CASSLVPGQRPEAFF. CDR3 nucleotide sequence: TGTGCCAGCAGCTTAGTTCCGGGACAAAGGCCTGAAGCTTTCTTT. V gene TRBV7-6 combines with J gene TRBJ1-1; tentative D call: TRBD1 (6 bases). Germline-derived CDR1 and CDR2 are SGHVS and FNYEAQ. V dropped 1 base and J dropped 6 bases, with 15 bases sitting between them. The CDR3 covers 15 residues. The full variable domain, rest sourced from reference TRBV7-6 and TRBJ1-1, is GAGVSQSPRYKVTKRGQDVALRCDPISGHVSLYWYRQALGQGPEFLTYFNYEAQQDKSGLPNDRFSAERPEGSISTLTIQRTEQRDSAMYRCASSLVPGQRPEAFFGQGTRLTVV.

The table lists this clonotype with many counts. The chain has TRBV6-5 and TRBJ2-6; a weak D match, TRBD1 (7 bases). The CDR3 runs to 15 residues. With 6 bases removed from V and 2 bases from J, the gap between germline ends came to 11 bases. CDR1 MNHEY and CDR2 SVGAGI come from the germline V gene. Here the CDR3 DNA reads TGTGCCAGCAGCCCAGGGGGGCCTGGGGCCAACGTCCTGACTTTC. Translation: CASSPGGPGANVLTF.

This clonotype has only one observation. V gene TRBV12-3 or TRBV12-4 combines with J gene TRBJ2-3; no clear D gene. V was clipped by 6 bases and J by 1 base, with 8 bases between them. The CDR3 extends over 13 amino acids. The DNA of the CDR3 is TGTGCCAGCAGCGTACTCGGCACAGATACGCAGTATTTT. Amino acid sequence: CASSVLGTDTQYF.

The V call is TRBV28, the J call TRBJ1-6; D uncertain. V dropped 7 bases and J dropped 10 bases, with 17 bases sitting between them. The length of the CDR3 is 14 residues. Germline-derived CDR1 and CDR2 are MDHEN and SYDVKM. The CDR3 spells CASTLSVVRSPLHF. The CDR3 nucleotides read TGTGCCAGCACTCTCAGTGTGGTTCGCTCACCCCTCCACTTT.

This CDR3 is CASSIMAHTDTQYF. The CDR3 DNA reads TGTGCCAGTAGTATTATGGCTCACACAGATACGCAGTATTTT. The rearrangement uses TRBV19 and TRBJ2-3; D is uncertain. Germline lookup yields CDR1 LNHDA and CDR2 SQIVND (reference sequence). Trimming stripped 3 bases from V and 2 bases from J, with 9 bases between. The CDR3 has 14 residues.

This clonotype has more than one count but fewer than ten. The chain links TRBV7-2 to TRBJ1-2, with TRBD1 as a possible D gene (6 bases). V dropped 4 bases and J dropped 4 bases, with 13 bases sitting between them. The germline V gene has CDR1 SGHTA and CDR2 FQGNSA. The CDR3 covers 14 residues. CDR3 bases: TGTGCCAGCAGCTCCCCAGGGGAGGTCTATGGCTACACCTTC. Protein sequence: CASSSPGEVYGYTF.

This clonotype was counted at least ten times. As DNA, the CDR3 is TGTGCCAGCAGCCACTATAGCGGGGGGGACCAAGAGACCCAGTACTTC. Amino acids: CASSHYSGGDQETQYF. The gene calls are TRBV12-3 or TRBV12-4 and TRBJ2-5, with 11 bases matching TRBD2. This CDR3 contains 16 residues. V lost 6 bases to trimming and J lost 0 bases; unmatched junction nucleotides: 6.

Details on this clonotype: A much larger clone is a single base away; this may be a read error. The gene calls are TRBV6-5 and TRBJ1-1; perhaps TRBD1 as D (5 bases). Between the trimmed V and J ends, which lost 5 bases and 3 bases, there was a span of 13 bases. CDR1 MNHEY and CDR2 SVGAGI come from the germline V gene. CDR3 length: 14 amino acids. The CDR3 here is CASSAEGSYTEAFF. CDR3 DNA sequence: TGTGCCAGCAGTGCAGAGGGGAGCTACACTGAAGCTTTCTTT.

The CDR3 region has the DNA TGTGCCAGCACCGCCGGACAGGGGATCGGGGAGCTGTTTTTT. Translated: CASTAGQGIGELFF. The chain combines TRBV12-3 or TRBV12-4 with TRBJ2-2; TRBD1 agrees at 9 bases. The CDR3 is 14 amino acids. V lost 7 bases to trimming and J lost 7 bases; unmatched junction nucleotides: 7.

This clonotype has ten or more counts. V and J are TRBV28 and TRBJ1-3; no clear D. Trimming shortened V by 3 bases and J by 8 bases, and 5 bases separated the two germline ends. CDR3 size: 11 residues. Germline values: CDR1 MDHEN, CDR2 SYDVKM. CDR3 nucleotides: TGTGCCAGCAGTTTCGGTCACACCATATATTTT. It specifies CASSFGHTIYF.

J is TRBJ1-1 and V is TRBV4-2; 8 bases match TRBD1. This CDR3 has 16 residues. Germline V gene lookup returns CDR1 LGHNA and CDR2 YNFKEQ. V lost 0 bases to trimming and J lost 6 bases; unmatched junction nucleotides: 9. The CDR3 reads CASSQDVHGQGSEAFF. CDR3 in DNA: TGTGCCAGCAGCCAAGATGTGCACGGACAGGGCTCTGAAGCTTTCTTT.

Concerning this clonotype: One end of the junction does not line up with germline, which may come from a read error. The rearrangement joins TRBV6-5 to TRBJ1-5; D perhaps matches TRBD1 (6 bases). The germline V gene has CDR1 MNHEY and CDR2 SVGAGI. The CDR3 sequence is 15 residues long. The CDR3 DNA follows: TGTGCCAGCAAAACCGACAGGTCAAGCCATCAGCCCCAGCCTTTT. Translation: CASKTDRSSHQPQPF.

This rearrangement joins TRBV29-1 to TRBJ1-1; no clear D gene. Germline assignment: CDR1 SQVTM and CDR2 ANQGSEA. V was clipped by 1 base and J by 7 bases, with 16 bases between them. The CDR3 is made up of 14 amino acids. The CDR3 is CSVEGALSGREAFF. The CDR3 DNA follows: TGCAGCGTTGAAGGGGCCTTATCCGGGCGTGAAGCTTTCTTT.

A few counts support this clonotype. DNA of the CDR3: TGTGCCAGTATGGAAGGACAGGGTTATTCACCCCTCCACTTT. Encoded protein: CASMEGQGYSPLHF. The chain carries TRBV19 and TRBJ1-6, with 8 bases aligning to TRBD1. Germline lookup yields CDR1 LNHDA and CDR2 SQIVND (reference sequence). CDR3 size: 14 residues. Trimming took 7 bases from V and 8 from J; bases not matched to a gene: 7.

CDR3 nucleotides: TGTGCCAGTCGCCGGCCTAGCGGGGGAGGGCGGGAGACCCAGTACTTC. Translated: CASRRPSGGGRETQYF. The V and J genes are TRBV28 and TRBJ2-5; 10 positions match TRBD2. The CDR3 contains 16 residues. Per germline, CDR1 MDHEN and CDR2 SYDVKM. The J segment lost 5 bases and the V segment lost 9 bases, leaving 15 bases of the junction unmatched.

This chain uses TRBV11-3 with TRBJ2-1; possible D gene TRBD1, 6 bases. This CDR3 has 17 residues. The V gene's germline CDR1 is SGHNT and CDR2 YENEEA. Trimming left V 2 bases short and J 5 bases short, with 19 bases between. The CDR3 DNA sequence: TGTGCCAGCAGCTTAAACACAGTTGGGGGCCCCCACAATGAGCAGTTCTTC. Translating it yields CASSLNTVGGPHNEQFF.

This clonotype was seen repeatedly, ten times or more. J is TRBJ1-1 and V is TRBV7-2; tentative D call: TRBD1 (6 bases). Germline CDR1 is SGHTA and CDR2 is FQGNSA. The V end was cut by 6 bases, the J end by 2 bases, with 16 bases between. The CDR3 is 15 residues long. The CDR3 loop reads CASRPPGHLNTEAFF. CDR3 in DNA: TGTGCCAGCAGGCCCCCGGGACACCTTAACACTGAAGCTTTCTTT.

The chain carries TRBV7-2 and TRBJ1-1; the D is unclear. The V gene lost 5 bases and the J gene lost 4 bases, with 17 bases spanning the gap. There are 15 residues in the CDR3. In germline, CDR1 is SGHTA, CDR2 FQGNSA. The chain's CDR3 is CASSKVGVWGTEAFF. The CDR3, as DNA: TGTGCCAGCAGCAAGGTCGGGGTTTGGGGCACTGAAGCTTTCTTT.

V and J are TRBV19 and TRBJ2-1, with TRBD2 matching over 10 bases. This CDR3 has 16 residues. Germline V CDR1 and CDR2: LNHDA, SQIVND (reference sequence). After removal of 6 bases from V and 8 bases from J, the junction contained 13 bases not matched to a gene. The CDR3 region is CASSSSSGGEAYEQFF. CDR3 bases: TGTGCCAGTAGCTCCTCAAGCGGGGGGGAGGCCTATGAGCAGTTCTTC.

Notes on this clonotype: Since a much larger clone is just one base distant, this may be a read error. The chain carries TRBV6-6 and TRBJ2-1, with D unresolved. There are 14 residues in the CDR3. CDR1 and CDR2 from the germline V gene are MNHNY and SVGAGI (reference sequence). Deletions cut 10 bases from V and 6 bases from J, with 19 bases between. CDR3 DNA: TGTGCCATCACCCCAATGCGTCCCGTCAATGAGCAGTTCTTC. Amino acids: CAITPMRPVNEQFF.

The rearrangement links TRBV5-6 to TRBJ2-1, with TRBD2 matching over 13 bases. Germline lookup yields CDR1 SGHDT and CDR2 YYEEEE. The CDR3 runs 16 residues. The V and J ends lost 4 bases and 4 bases, in that order; junction bases with no gene match: 5. The CDR3 nucleotides read TGTGCCAGCAGCAGAGGACTAGCGGGGGCTTACAATGAGCAGTTCTTC. Translated: CASSRGLAGAYNEQFF.

Points on this clonotype: A read error is possible here, since a much larger clone lies one base away. The chain is built from TRBV19 and TRBJ2-7; 11 nucleotides match TRBD2. Germline V lookup: CDR1 LNHDA, CDR2 SQIVND (reference sequence). The CDR3 has 16 amino acids. V shed 10 bases and J 0 bases; nucleotides not matched to a gene: 11. The CDR3 region has the DNA TGTGCCATTAGAGGGACTAGCGGAACGAGCTCCTACGAGCAGTACTTC. Translating it yields CAIRGTSGTSSYEQYF.

J is TRBJ1-2 and V is TRBV6-5; no clear D. V lost 0 bases, J lost 8 bases, and 16 bases lay in between. This CDR3 contains 15 residues. CDR1 and CDR2 from the germline V gene are MNHEY and SVGAGI. The CDR3 coding sequence is TGTGCCAGCAGTTACTCGAAAAACCTAGTCCTCGGCTACACCTTC. Translated, it gives CASSYSKNLVLGYTF.

Worth noting for this clonotype: One end of the junction varies from germline; a read error may be responsible. This chain joins TRBV6-5 and TRBJ1-6; D unclear. This CDR3 has 13 residues. The germline V gene has CDR1 MNHEY and CDR2 SVGAGI. The CDR3 spells CASSYARSSPLQF. The CDR3 DNA is TGTGCCAGCAGTTACGCGCGCAGTTCACCCCTCCAATTT.

The genes are TRBV20-1 and TRBJ2-7; 7 bases line up with TRBD1. This CDR3 contains 12 residues. Germline V gene data show CDR1 as DFQATT and CDR2 as SNEGSKA (reference sequence). V gave up 4 bases and J gave up 5 bases; unmatched junction bases: 5. The CDR3 bases are TGCAGTGCTACCGACAGGGACGACGAGCAGTACTTC. Protein sequence: CSATDRDDEQYF.

The sample holds a few counts of this clonotype. The J gene is TRBJ1-5, the V gene TRBV6-8; 8 bases map to TRBD1. Per germline, CDR1 MNHGY and CDR2 SAAAGT. J gave up 9 bases and V 6 bases, and 10 bases lay outside the gene matches. The CDR3 runs to 14 residues. DNA of the CDR3: TGTGCCAGCAGCCGCCCAGGGGGCCCTGGGCCCCAGCATTTT. Protein product: CASSRPGGPGPQHF.

The chain combines TRBV7-2 with TRBJ1-2, with D uncertain. The CDR3 totals 12 residues. V was cut by 6 bases and J by 4 bases, with 9 bases left in between. The germline V gene encodes CDR1 SGHTA and CDR2 FQGNSA. CDR3 amino acids: CASSPNSYGYTF. CDR3 nucleotides: TGTGCCAGCAGTCCAAACTCCTATGGCTACACCTTC. The full variable domain, its missing parts supplied by reference TRBV7-2 and TRBJ1-2, is GAGVSQSPSNKVTEKGKDVELRCDPISGHTALYWYRQSLGQGLEFLIYFQGNSAPDKSGLPSDRFSAERTGGSVSTLTIQRTQQEDSAVYLCASSPNSYGYTFGSGTRLTVV.

A note on this clonotype: The conserved phenylalanine or tryptophan normally closing the CDR3 is absent here, so this likely arose from a read error. The DNA is left out, because the CDR3 cannot be placed on it with certainty; the CDR3 is given as TCRdb lists it. The chain joins TRBV7-3 to TRBJ1-1; the D segment call TRBD1 is taken from the table without a DNA check. Per the germline V gene, CDR1 is SGHTA and CDR2 is FQGTGA. The CDR3 is 11 amino acids long, termini counted. CDR3 in amino acids: CASSLTESGHS.

The chain employs TRBV19 and TRBJ1-5; possible D gene TRBD1, 6 bases. Germline V gene lookup returns CDR1 LNHDA and CDR2 SQIVND (reference sequence). V lost 3 bases, J lost 7 bases, and 25 bases lay in between. The CDR3 is made up of 18 amino acids. This CDR3 is CASSIYPPTGLFYQPQHF. As DNA, the CDR3 is TGTGCCAGTAGTATTTACCCCCCCACAGGGCTGTTCTACCAGCCCCAGCATTTT.